One sample yielded the 22 T cell receptor beta chains listed below, sequenced in a study of shared clonotypes between healthy human individuals. Libraries were prepared by immunoSEQ multiplex PCR; TCRdb keeps only in-frame clonotypes and omits some of them. This sample has 2.3 million or so clones; just over 90% occur once, and the top ten carry 0.39%. Material for sequencing was naive CD4+ T cells from PBMCs. The sample's subset: CD45RA+ positively selected. The receptors shown here come from a man younger than 30 in good health. Some clones in this sample may be carry-over from other donors' samples.

A single count supports this clone. The chain has TRBV15 and TRBJ2-1; 11 positions match TRBD2. This CDR3 region has 15 residues. The V and J ends lost 2 bases and 7 bases, in that order; junction bases with no gene match: 4. Germline CDR1 reads LNHNV; CDR2 reads YYDKDF (reference sequence). The CDR3, as DNA: TGTGCCACCAGCAGACAACTAGCGGGAGCAAATGAGCAGTTCTTC. Protein product: CATSRQLAGANEQFF.

Comment on this clone: The same CDR3 also results from other DNA sequences found in this sample. V gene TRBV6-6 combines with J gene TRBJ2-7; 7 bases agree with TRBD1. This CDR3 has 13 amino acids. With V trimmed by 6 bases and J by 3 bases, 5 bases remained unmatched. Germline V gene sequence: CDR1 MNHNY, CDR2 SVGAGI (reference sequence). CDR3 region: CASSDRVFYEQYF. CDR3 sequence (DNA): TGTGCCAGCAGCGACAGGGTTTTCTACGAGCAGTACTTC.

The chain employs TRBV11-1 and TRBJ1-2; D is undetermined. CDR3 length equals 13 residues. V lost 5 bases and J lost 4, with 11 bases in between. Looked up from germline, CDR1 is SGHAT and CDR2 is FQDESV (reference sequence). DNA for the CDR3: TGTGCCAGCAGCACAGACGGGAGCTATGGCTACACCTTC. Amino acids: CASSTDGSYGYTF.

The table lists this clone with a count of one. The chain combines TRBV7-3 with TRBJ1-1; weak D call: TRBD1 (5 bases). This CDR3 region has 16 residues. V shed 5 bases and J shed 1 base, with 17 bases lying between them. Per the germline V gene, CDR1 is SGHTA and CDR2 is FQGTGA. CDR3 sequence reads: CASSPNAGVANTEAFF. The CDR3 DNA follows: TGTGCCAGCAGCCCAAACGCGGGGGTAGCGAACACTGAAGCTTTCTTT.

The chain carries TRBV19 and TRBJ1-1; D is unresolved. The germline CDR1 and CDR2 sequences are LNHDA and SQIVND (reference sequence). Trimming took off 0 bases at V and 2 bases at J, with 7 bases between the two ends. This CDR3 is 14 amino acids long. CDR3 in amino acids: CASSIDQRNTEAFF. CDR3 nucleotide sequence: TGTGCCAGTAGTATAGACCAGAGAAACACTGAAGCTTTCTTT.

In its sample, this clone was seen a few times. The chain recombines TRBV2 with TRBJ1-1; 7 bases are a match to TRBD1. V lost 0 bases and J lost 4; bases outside the gene matches: 2. The germline V gene has CDR1 SNHLY and CDR2 FYNNEI. The CDR3 loop spans 14 amino acids. CDR3 DNA: TGTGCCAGCAGTGAAGCGAACAGGGGCACTGAAGCTTTCTTT. Translating it yields CASSEANRGTEAFF. The full variable domain, rest sourced from reference TRBV2 and TRBJ1-1, is EPEVTQTPSHQVTQMGQEVILRCVPISNHLYFYWYRQILGQKVEFLVSFYNNEISEKSEIFDDQFSVERPDGSNFTLKIRSTKLEDSAMYFCASSEANRGTEAFFGQGTRLTVV.

The CDR3 protein is CASSSGVGQPQHF. CDR3 coding DNA: TGTGCCAGCTCTTCGGGGGTTGGTCAGCCCCAGCATTTT. The chain couples TRBV6-6 to TRBJ1-5, with D perhaps matching TRBD1 (5 bases). Germline CDR1 MNHNY, CDR2 SVGAGI (reference sequence). The CDR3 extends over 13 amino acids. With 8 bases removed from V and 6 bases from J, the gap between germline ends came to 14 bases.

The chain couples TRBV29-1 to TRBJ1-1; D remains unclear. Trimming pared 7 bases from V and 0 bases from J, leaving 12 bases between. Germline loops: CDR1 SQVTM, CDR2 ANQGSEA. CDR3 length: 13 amino acids. The CDR3 region has the DNA TGCAGCGGAACAAGGTTGATGAACACTGAAGCTTTCTTT. It is translated as CSGTRLMNTEAFF.

Concerning this clone itself: Other DNA sequences within the sample encode an identical CDR3. V is TRBV28 and J is TRBJ2-3; 8 bases fit TRBD2. With V trimmed by 4 bases and J by 3 bases, 3 bases remained unmatched. The CDR3 spans 14 residues. Germline CDR1 MDHEN, CDR2 SYDVKM. This CDR3 is CASSSSGSTDTQYF. CDR3 in DNA: TGTGCCAGCAGTTCGAGCGGGAGTACAGATACGCAGTATTTT.

The chain employs TRBV18 and TRBJ1-3, with no clear D. V was cut by 2 bases and J by 5 bases, with 7 bases left in between. Germline CDR1 KGHSH, CDR2 LQKENI. The CDR3 spans 13 residues. CDR3 nucleotide sequence: TGTGCCAGCTCACCAGAACAGAGAAACACCATATATTTT. Its protein product is CASSPEQRNTIYF.

J is TRBJ1-2 and V is TRBV5-6; D gene unclear. CDR3 length: 15 amino acids. V gave up 0 bases and J gave up 2 bases, with 11 bases separating them. The germline V gene has CDR1 SGHDT and CDR2 YYEEEE. CDR3 coding DNA: TGTGCCAGCAGCTTGGATGGTCGGCCCAACTATGGCTACACCTTC. Its translation: CASSLDGRPNYGYTF.

This rearrangement joins TRBV12-1 to TRBJ1-4. TRBV12-1 is reported as a pseudogene. This CDR3 comprises 16 residues. CDR3: CASSFRGSATNEKLFF. The CDR3 nucleotides read TGTGCCAGCAGCTTTAGAGGGAGTGCAACTAATGAAAAACTGTTTTTT.

This clone appeared a few times. Other DNA sequences within the sample encode an identical CDR3. The V gene is TRBV5-1, the J gene TRBJ1-1; TRBD1 matches at 9 bases. Germline CDR1 and CDR2: SGHRS and YFSETQ. The length of the CDR3 is 15 residues. The J segment lost 5 bases and the V segment lost 2 bases, leaving 7 bases of the junction unmatched. The CDR3 reads CASSLGTGWGTEAFF. The CDR3 DNA is TGCGCCAGCAGCTTAGGGACAGGGTGGGGAACTGAAGCTTTCTTT.

This chain links TRBV10-3 with TRBJ2-7; D uncertain. The CDR3 runs to 12 residues. Germline V gene data show CDR1 as ENHRY and CDR2 as SYGVKD. V lost 2 bases and J lost 2, with 4 bases in between. The CDR3 spells CAISEVAYEQYF. The CDR3 DNA sequence: TGTGCCATCAGTGAGGTGGCCTACGAGCAGTACTTC.

A word on this clone: At the DNA level, this CDR3 is encoded by other sequences in the same sample as well. The rearrangement uses TRBV28 and TRBJ1-1, with D uncertain. Trimming pared 3 bases from V and 0 bases from J, leaving 8 bases between. The germline V gene encodes CDR1 MDHEN and CDR2 SYDVKM. There are 14 residues in the CDR3. CDR3 protein: CASSLRSMNTEAFF. The DNA for the CDR3 is TGTGCCAGCAGTTTGAGGTCCATGAACACTGAAGCTTTCTTT. Complete variable domain (other parts from reference TRBV28 and TRBJ1-1): DVKVTQSSRYLVKRTGEKVFLECVQDMDHENMFWYRQDPGLGLRLIYFSYDVKMKEKGDIPEGYSVSREKKERFSLILESASTNQTSMYLCASSLRSMNTEAFFGQGTRLTVV.

V and J are TRBV28 and TRBJ2-6; D is unclear. Germline assignment: CDR1 MDHEN and CDR2 SYDVKM. Trimming took off 6 bases at V and 4 bases at J, with 7 bases between the two ends. This CDR3 has 13 residues. The CDR3: CASRVTGANVLTF. The DNA for the CDR3 is TGTGCCAGCAGAGTAACAGGGGCCAACGTCCTGACTTTC.

This chain joins TRBV5-1 and TRBJ2-5; the D call may be TRBD1 or TRBD2 (5 bases each). The CDR3 extends over 15 amino acids. Germline lookup yields CDR1 SGHRS and CDR2 YFSETQ. Trimming took off 1 base at V and 3 bases at J, with 13 bases between the two ends. CDR3 region: CASSLRPGPEETQYF. As DNA, the CDR3 is TGCGCCAGCAGCTTGAGGCCGGGGCCCGAAGAGACCCAGTACTTC.

This chain links TRBV9 with TRBJ2-6, with 7 bases lining up with TRBD2. Germline V gives CDR1 SGDLS, CDR2 YYNGEE. The CDR3 consists of 20 residues. V shed 0 bases, J shed 1 base, and the junction held 13 bases outside the gene matches. CDR3 region: CASSVAPTSADPSGANVLTF. As DNA, the CDR3 is TGTGCCAGCAGCGTAGCCCCAACTAGCGCGGACCCGTCTGGGGCCAACGTCCTGACTTTC.

The gene calls are TRBV28 and TRBJ2-1, with 12 bases matching TRBD2. Germline trimming cut 6 bases from V and 9 bases from J; bases unmatched to any gene: 6. In germline, CDR1 is MDHEN, CDR2 SYDVKM. The CDR3 totals 14 residues. DNA for the CDR3: TGTGCCAGCAGGGGACTAGCGGGTCTCAGTGAGCAGTTCTTC. It specifies CASRGLAGLSEQFF.

The chain joins TRBV5-1 to TRBJ2-2; D gene unclear. Between the trimmed V and J ends, which lost 6 bases and 4 bases, there was a span of 13 bases. Looked up from germline, CDR1 is SGHRS and CDR2 is YFSETQ. This CDR3 spans 14 amino acids. CDR3 sequence: CASTPGRSTGELFF. The CDR3 DNA follows: TGCGCCAGCACCCCGGGTAGGAGCACCGGGGAGCTGTTTTTT.

The V gene is TRBV7-8, the J gene TRBJ2-5, with D perhaps TRBD1 (5 bases). This CDR3 contains 15 residues. Germline CDR1 is SGHVS and CDR2 is FQNEAQ. V was clipped by 6 bases and J by 0 bases, with 14 bases between them. CDR3 sequence (DNA): TGTGCCAGCAGGCCGGGTTGGGGCTACCAAGAGACCCAGTACTTC. It encodes CASRPGWGYQETQYF.

The count of this clone is one. The rearrangement joins TRBV5-1 to TRBJ1-1; tentatively, D is TRBD1 (6 bases). This CDR3 has 15 residues. From germline, CDR1 is SGHRS and CDR2 YFSETQ. Trimming removed 4 bases from V and 2 bases from J, with 15 bases in between. The CDR3 region is CASSPNGQPNTEAFF. As DNA, the CDR3 is TGCGCCAGCAGCCCGAATGGACAGCCAAACACTGAAGCTTTCTTT.